This entry features one TCR beta chain sequence. The target antigen is unknown. The sample carries other DNA sequences with the same CDR3. This entry belongs to a study of CD8+ T cells in alopecia areata. Across the study: Treated individuals took tofacitinib by mouth, 5 to 10 mg twice daily. Treatment with tofacitinib (6 to 18 months) was followed by 6 months off drug.

After removal of 3 bases from V and 4 bases from J, the junction contained 6 bases not matched to a gene. The CDR3 runs to 14 residues. Germline CDR1 reads SGDLS; CDR2 reads YYNGEE. Findings of the study overall: Scalp and blood samples kept many expanded lesional clones throughout tofacitinib.

As for treatment: oral pan-JAK inhibitor, 5-10 mg twice daily. Peripheral blood, together with lesional scalp punch biopsies, was collected from alopecia areata patients. Extraction of RNA preceded its reverse transcription into cDNA, which served as the sequencing template. The repertoire was sequenced with immunoSEQ multiplex PCR; TCRdb's copy has only in-frame clones and lacks some. This sample has over 150,000 clones, with 53% found just once. The sequencing used CD8+ T cells sorted from blood, collected at week 24, from a patient treated with tofacitinib. The V gene is TRBV9, the J gene TRBJ2-7; 8 positions agree with TRBD1. The TCR originated in a human donor with alopecia areata. The CDR3 is CASSAGTGPYEQYF. The CDR3 coding sequence is TGTGCCAGCAGCGCCGGGACAGGCCCTTACGAGCAGTACTTC.